The clone carrying this TCR beta chain was detected only a few times. CDR1 is LGHNA and CDR2 is YNFKEQ in the germline V gene. The germline V and J ends were trimmed by 0 bases and 5 bases, with 8 bases remaining between them. This CDR3 is 15 amino acids long. In the authors' workflow: Amplification of reference gene primers was used by the study to estimate nucleated cell counts. Produced via immunoSEQ multiplex PCR; TCRdb's table is partial and in-frame only. V, J and clone size are taken as reported in that table, and D and trimming were inferred from the DNA itself. The sample holds hundreds of thousands of clones, more than 75% seen once. The sample is drawn from a study of blood T cell repertoires in COVID-19. Study background: Samples of COVID-19 (acute and convalescent) were obtained from the United States, Italy and Spain. PBMCs, B-cell-depleted T cells, or T cells were the source of the cDNA or gDNA that made up the material.

This rearrangement joins TRBV4-2 to TRBJ1-6, with a tentative D call TRBD1 (5 bases). Sequenced: peripheral blood. The TCR sequence derives from a man in his 70s with acute or convalescent COVID-19. As DNA, the CDR3 is TGTGCCAGCAGCCAAGAAGACAGAAATAATTCACCCCTCCACTTT. It specifies CASSQEDRNNSPLHF.